The 26 T cell receptor beta chains presented below share a single source sample, sequenced in a study of cytomegalovirus exposure and HLA in healthy donors. It was with 60 Vbeta and 13 Jbeta primers that the PCR ran. Produced via immunoSEQ multiplex PCR; TCRdb's table is partial and in-frame only. The sample lists about 120,000 clones; about 80% were seen once. Sequencing was performed on PBMCs. The receptor source for this set is a woman between 18 and 30 years old in good health and CMV-seropositive.

Only a few counts were recorded for this clone. The V and J genes are TRBV7-9 and TRBJ2-3; D is unresolved. CDR3 size: 13 residues. V was shortened by 2 bases and J by 5 bases, with 8 bases between the two germline ends. Germline-derived CDR1 and CDR2 are SEHNR and FQNEAQ (reference sequence). CDR3 sequence (DNA): TGTGCCAGCAGCTTAAACTCCGGAGATACGCAGTATTTT. Translated: CASSLNSGDTQYF.

The chain joins TRBV6-5 to TRBJ1-2, with TRBD1 identical over 7 bases. CDR1 MNHEY and CDR2 SVGAGI come from the germline V gene. J gave up 6 bases and V 0 bases, and 7 bases lay outside the gene matches. This CDR3 comprises 15 residues. Here the CDR3 reads CASSYSSPTGNGYTF. The DNA for the CDR3 is TGTGCCAGCAGTTACTCGTCGCCGACAGGGAATGGCTACACCTTC.

The chain joins TRBV6-5 to TRBJ1-2, with D possibly TRBD1 on 5 matching bases. Trimming removed 6 bases from V and 1 base from J, with 15 bases in between. CDR3 length equals 15 residues. Per germline, CDR1 MNHEY and CDR2 SVGAGI. The CDR3 DNA is TGTGCCAGCAGACGCGGACCGACAGTTAACTATGGCTACACCTTC. Translation: CASRRGPTVNYGYTF.

The rearrangement uses TRBV7-2 and TRBJ2-2; 9 nucleotides match TRBD1. Germline V gives CDR1 SGHTA, CDR2 FQGNSA. V shed 5 bases and J 3 bases; nucleotides not matched to a gene: 4. The length of the CDR3 is 15 residues. CDR3: CASSTGTGYTGELFF. The DNA for the CDR3 is TGTGCCAGCAGCACCGGGACAGGGTACACCGGGGAGCTGTTTTTT.

In DNA, the CDR3 is TGTGCCATCAGTGAGTCTAGGGGCAATGAAAAACTGTTTTTT. It encodes CAISESRGNEKLFF. The chain employs TRBV10-3 and TRBJ1-4; D may be TRBD1 (5 bases). CDR1 ENHRY and CDR2 SYGVKD come from the germline V gene. The CDR3 has 14 amino acids. V lost 0 bases and J 5 bases, leaving 7 bases between the germline ends.

The J gene is TRBJ2-7, the V gene TRBV15; 7 nucleotides agree with TRBD1. Unmatched junction bases numbered 0, after V lost 3 bases and J lost 4 bases. There are 12 residues in the CDR3. Germline CDR1 is LNHNV and CDR2 is YYDKDF (reference sequence). The CDR3 is CATSRDRYEQYF. The CDR3 DNA sequence: TGTGCCACCAGCAGGGACAGGTACGAGCAGTACTTC.

The V call is TRBV2, the J call TRBJ1-2, with TRBD1 matching 11 bases. The CDR3 covers 14 residues. Germline CDR1 is SNHLY and CDR2 is FYNNEI. The V segment lost 6 bases and the J segment 4 bases; nucleotides outside the gene matches: 4. CDR3 DNA sequence: TGTGCCAGCAGGGGACAGGGGGGGCTCTATGGCTACACCTTC. It is translated as CASRGQGGLYGYTF.

The chain couples TRBV5-5 to TRBJ2-1, with D tentatively TRBD2 (5 bases). The CDR3 sequence is 13 residues long. CDR1 is SGHKS, CDR2 YYEKEE, per germline (reference sequence). Trimming removed 0 bases from V and 8 bases from J, with 9 bases in between. In DNA, the CDR3 is TGTGCCAGCAGCTTGGTATCCGGGGATGAGCAGTTCTTC. It encodes CASSLVSGDEQFF. Full variable domain (rest looked up from reference TRBV5-5 and TRBJ2-1): DAGVTQSPTHLIKTRGQQVTLRCSPISGHKSVSWYQQVLGQGPQFIFQYYEKEERGRGNFPDRFSARQFPNYSSELNVNALLLGDSALYLCASSLVSGDEQFFGPGTRLTVL.

The rearrangement uses TRBV10-3 and TRBJ2-7, with D possibly matching TRBD2 (5 bases). CDR3 length equals 16 residues. Trimming stripped 2 bases from V and 1 base from J, with 15 bases between. Germline CDR1 is ENHRY and CDR2 is SYGVKD. The CDR3 DNA follows: TGTGCCATCAGTGAGGGGCTAGCCTTTTCTTCCTACGAGCAGTACTTC. This sequence encodes CAISEGLAFSSYEQYF.

This chain joins TRBV25-1 and TRBJ1-1, with D unresolved. The CDR3 sequence is 15 residues long. Trimming took off 1 base at V and 1 base at J, with 10 bases between the two ends. CDR1 and CDR2 (germline): MGHDK, SYGVNS. CDR3 in amino acids: CASSESLGSNTEAFF. CDR3 coding DNA: TGTGCCAGCAGTGAATCTCTCGGGTCGAACACTGAAGCTTTCTTT. The entire variable domain, with the rest obtained from reference TRBV25-1 and TRBJ1-1, is as follows: EADIYQTPRYLVIGTGKKITLECSQTMGHDKMYWYQQDPGMELHLIHYSYGVNSTEKGDLSSESTVSRIRTEHFPLTLESARPSHTSQYLCASSESLGSNTEAFFGQGTRLTVV.

The gene calls are TRBV5-1 and TRBJ1-4; unclear D gene. Germline assignment: CDR1 SGHRS and CDR2 YFSETQ. CDR3 length: 15 residues. The V and J ends lost 0 bases and 0 bases respectively, with 6 bases between them. This CDR3 reads CASSLAGTTNEKLFF. In DNA form, the CDR3 reads TGCGCCAGCAGCTTGGCGGGTACAACTAATGAAAAACTGTTTTTT.

This sequence joins TRBV9 and TRBJ1-1, with TRBD1 matching over 7 bases. In germline, CDR1 is SGDLS, CDR2 YYNGEE. Trimming cost V 5 bases and J 5 bases; bases outside gene matches: 6. The CDR3 contains 13 residues. CDR3 in DNA: TGTGCCAGCAGTCCCGACAGGGTAACTGAAGCTTTCTTT. Translated, it gives CASSPDRVTEAFF.

The V call is TRBV15, the J call TRBJ2-2, with 9 bases that match TRBD2. The V segment lost 0 bases and the J segment 7 bases; nucleotides outside the gene matches: 3. Germline-derived CDR1 and CDR2 are LNHNV and YYDKDF (reference sequence). The CDR3 is made up of 15 amino acids. The CDR3 sequence: CATSRESGGNGELFF. In DNA, the CDR3 is TGTGCCACCAGCAGAGAAAGCGGGGGGAACGGGGAGCTGTTTTTT.

This chain's CDR3 is CAISESRQGYTEAFF. In DNA, the CDR3 is TGTGCCATCAGTGAGTCACGCCAGGGATACACTGAAGCTTTCTTT. The V call is TRBV10-3, the J call TRBJ1-1; D may be TRBD1 (5 bases). V lost 0 bases and J lost 3, with 11 bases in between. The CDR3 extends over 15 amino acids. Germline CDR1 is ENHRY and CDR2 is SYGVKD.

The chain carries TRBV9 and TRBJ2-3, with a tentative D call TRBD2 (5 bases). Germline V gene lookup returns CDR1 SGDLS and CDR2 YYNGEE. The V and J ends lost 0 bases and 1 base respectively, with 15 bases between them. This CDR3 contains 17 residues. The CDR3 is CASSVVASPRGTDTQYF. In DNA form, the CDR3 reads TGTGCCAGCAGCGTAGTAGCTAGCCCCCGGGGCACAGATACGCAGTATTTT.

V usage is TRBV30 and J usage is TRBJ2-1; 8 bases align to TRBD2. Germline CDR1 is GTSNPN and CDR2 is SVGIG (reference sequence). V gave up 2 bases and J gave up 3 bases; unmatched junction bases: 9. This CDR3 has 16 residues. The DNA of the CDR3 is TGTGCCTGGAGTCATATCTTGGGACTAGGCTACAATGAGCAGTTCTTC. Encoded protein: CAWSHILGLGYNEQFF. Filled out from reference TRBV30 and TRBJ2-1, the complete variable domain reads SQTIHQWPATLVQPVGSPLSLECTVEGTSNPNLYWYRQAAGRGLQLLFYSVGIGQISSEVPQNLSASRPQDRQFILSSKKLLLSDSGFYLCAWSHILGLGYNEQFFGPGTRLTVL.

The V and J genes are TRBV5-1 and TRBJ2-1; D might be TRBD2 (5 bases). V was cut by 0 bases and J by 3 bases, with 10 bases left in between. The CDR3 contains 15 residues. Germline values: CDR1 SGHRS, CDR2 YFSETQ. CDR3 nucleotide sequence: TGCGCCAGCAGCTTGGATCCTAGCAGCTACAATGAGCAGTTCTTC. Encoded protein: CASSLDPSSYNEQFF.

The chain employs TRBV2 and TRBJ2-5, with D possibly matching TRBD2 (7 bases). The CDR3 covers 16 residues. Trimming cost V 2 bases and J 1 base, with 14 bases left between them. Germline loops: CDR1 SNHLY, CDR2 FYNNEI. CDR3 in DNA: TGTGCCAGCAGTGAAACAGGGCTAGCGGTCCAAGAGACCCAGTACTTC. It yields the protein CASSETGLAVQETQYF.

In this sample, this clone turned up a few times. The rearrangement joins TRBV12-1 to TRBJ2-3; TRBD1, the table's D call, lacks a check against the DNA. TRBV12-1 is described as a pseudogene. This CDR3 has 13 amino acids. The CDR3 region is CATDRRDTDTQYF. For the CDR3, the DNA is TGTGCCACGGACAGGAGGGACACAGATACGCAGTATTTT.

V and J are TRBV6-6 and TRBJ2-7, with D tentatively TRBD2 (5 bases). From germline, CDR1 is MNHNY and CDR2 SVGAGI (reference sequence). V dropped 2 bases and J dropped 3 bases, with 14 bases sitting between them. This CDR3 comprises 15 residues. CDR3 protein: CASSYPAGQRYEQYF. The CDR3 nucleotides read TGTGCCAGCAGTTACCCCGCGGGCCAGCGCTACGAGCAGTACTTC.

V and J are TRBV19 and TRBJ2-1, with 10 nucleotides matching TRBD1. Germline CDR1 is LNHDA and CDR2 is SQIVND (reference sequence). V lost 7 bases to trimming and J lost 8 bases; unmatched junction nucleotides: 8. There are 14 residues in the CDR3. CDR3 in amino acids: CASIRGQGMDEQFF. In DNA, the CDR3 is TGTGCCAGTATTCGGGGACAGGGGATGGATGAGCAGTTCTTC.

V usage is TRBV11-2 and J usage is TRBJ1-2; D is perhaps TRBD1 (5 bases). Per the germline V gene, CDR1 is SGHAT and CDR2 is FQNNGV. CDR3 length: 14 residues. The germline V and J ends were trimmed by 2 bases and 0 bases, with 7 bases remaining between them. CDR3 sequence: CASSLSRANYGYTF. CDR3 in DNA: TGTGCCAGCAGCTTATCCAGGGCTAACTATGGCTACACCTTC.

The V call is TRBV7-9, the J call TRBJ2-3; a weak D match, TRBD2 (6 bases). The CDR3 consists of 15 residues. Trimming left V 1 base short and J 5 bases short, with 13 bases between. Per the germline V gene, CDR1 is SEHNR and CDR2 is FQNEAQ (reference sequence). As DNA, the CDR3 is TGTGCCAGCAGCTTAGGTGACGGGAGAGGAGATACGCAGTATTTT. Translation gives CASSLGDGRGDTQYF.

J is TRBJ1-5 and V is TRBV7-8, with 12 positions matching TRBD1. The CDR3 loop spans 16 amino acids. Unmatched junction bases numbered 9, after V lost 5 bases and J lost 7 bases. CDR1 is SGHVS and CDR2 is FQNEAQ in the germline V gene. The CDR3 DNA reads TGTGCCAGCAGCGCCTTGGGACAGGGGGCAAGGCAGCCCCAGCATTTT. It specifies CASSALGQGARQPQHF. Combining the CDR3 with reference TRBV7-8 and TRBJ1-5 gives the whole variable domain GAGVSQSPRYKVAKRGQDVALRCDPISGHVSLFWYQQALGQGPEFLTYFQNEAQLDKSGLPSDRFFAERPEGSVSTLKIQRTQQEDSAVYLCASSALGQGARQPQHFGDGTRLSIL.

In the case of this clone: At one of its ends the junction is not consistent with the germline gene, which may arise from a read error. CDR3 sequence (DNA): TGTGCTAGCAGCTTATCCCCCGGGAGTCCTAGCACAGATACGCAGTATTTT. Its translation is CASSLSPGSPSTDTQYF. This chain connects TRBV7-7 to TRBJ2-3, with a possible D match to TRBD2 (6 bases). The germline gives CDR1 SSHAT, CDR2 FNYEAQ (reference sequence). The CDR3 contains 17 residues.

This clone has only a few counts. The chain links TRBV27 to TRBJ1-2; a possible D gene is TRBD1 (6 bases). Trimming took 6 bases from V and 6 from J, leaving 20 bases between them. CDR3 size: 15 residues. Germline lookup yields CDR1 MNHEY and CDR2 SMNVEV (reference sequence). CDR3 nucleotides: TGTGCCAGCAGACAAATCCTGGGGGCAGGGAATGGCTACACCTTC. It specifies CASRQILGAGNGYTF.